This T cell receptor beta chain was recorded in a study of glioma-infiltrating T cells after dendritic cell vaccination. The wider study: Autologous tumor lysate-pulsed dendritic cell vaccination was given between the early 2000s and the early 2010s. At biweekly intervals, patients got three intradermal dendritic cell vaccine injections. Study-wide results and limits: Longer survival after dendritic cell vaccination followed higher pretreatment TIL content.

Libraries were prepared by immunoSEQ multiplex PCR; TCRdb keeps only in-frame clonotypes and omits some of them. Counted here are 90,000 or so clones, more than 80% occurring once; the ten biggest clones make up over 2%. Time point denoted: after dendritic cell vaccination, including at tumor progression/relapse. This CDR3 has 11 amino acids. The germline gives CDR1 GTSNPN, CDR2 SVGIG (reference sequence). The germline V and J ends were trimmed by 0 bases and 13 bases, with 11 bases remaining between them. Details on this clone: Its antigen remains unknown.

The sequencing used blood, collected after dendritic cell vaccination. The chain employs TRBV30 and TRBJ2-3; possibly TRBD2 for D (6 bases). The TCR was taken from a human donor with glioblastoma. CDR3 sequence: CAWSVQLAEYF. Here the CDR3 DNA reads TGTGCCTGGAGTGTACAACTAGCTGAGTATTTT.